This TCR beta chain was observed in a study of graft-versus-host responses after intestinal transplantation. Study overall: Those transplanted obtained multivisceral, liver-intestinal, or isolated intestinal grafts. General study results and limits: Among recipient marrow samples, GvH clones were found; some appeared first in ileum or blood.

This clone was seen only once. The repertoire was sequenced with immunoSEQ multiplex PCR; TCRdb's copy has only in-frame clones and lacks some. This sample has approximately 18,000 clones, with approximately 35% found just once. The specimen comprised alloreactive CD4+ T cells from a mixed lymphocyte reaction culture, sampled before transplantation. Sample subset: CFSE-low proliferating T cells sorted from roughly six-day pre-transplant mixed lymphocyte reaction (GvH or HvG direction). The clonotype comes from a human patient who was an organ donor for intestinal transplantation.

The CDR3 spells CASSLAAGGLEQYF. DNA for the CDR3: TGTGCCAGCAGCTTAGCAGCGGGAGGGCTCGAGCAGTACTTC. The genes are TRBV5-8 and TRBJ2-7; 10 bases map to TRBD2. Per germline, CDR1 SGHTS and CDR2 YDEGEE. This CDR3 is 14 amino acids long. V shed 2 bases, J shed 6 bases, and the junction held 5 bases outside the gene matches.